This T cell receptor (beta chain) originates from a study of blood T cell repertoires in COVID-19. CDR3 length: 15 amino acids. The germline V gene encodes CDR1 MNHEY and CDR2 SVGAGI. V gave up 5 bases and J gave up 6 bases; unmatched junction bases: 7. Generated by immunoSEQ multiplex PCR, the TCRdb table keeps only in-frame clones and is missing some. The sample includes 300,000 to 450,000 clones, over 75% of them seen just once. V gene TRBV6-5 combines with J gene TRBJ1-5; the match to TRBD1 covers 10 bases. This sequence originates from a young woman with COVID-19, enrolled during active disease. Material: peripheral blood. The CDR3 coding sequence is TGTGCCAGCAGTAATGACAGGGGGCCTAGTCAGCCCCAGCATTTT. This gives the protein CASSNDRGPSQPQHF.